This TCR beta chain was identified during a study of blood T cells in healthy people across ages. Findings of the study overall: Estimates of total diversity, which came from one million sequenced T cells, were considered to be underestimates. There was no known CMV status for donors, so expanded clonotype changes were possibly confounded.

Using a J-beta primer mix together with a sample-barcoded 5' primer, a second PCR was run for about 6 to 12 cycles. TCRdb independently ran MiXCR on the 5' RACE reads; one entry per CDR3 protein. The table shows over a million distinct CDR3 sequences, with approximately 43% occurring only once. This clonotype was picked up many times. Its antigen is currently unknown. The ends were cut back, 1 base at V and 4 bases at J, with 6 bases in the middle. Germline CDR1 and CDR2: SNHLY and FYNNEI. The CDR3 contains 13 residues. The gene calls are TRBV2 and TRBJ2-3; D gene uncertain. This TCR came from a woman younger than 30 in good health. The sequencing sample was made of blood. In DNA, the CDR3 is TGTGCCAGCAGTGAAGGTGGCTCAGATACGCAGTATTTT. Its protein is CASSEGGSDTQYF.